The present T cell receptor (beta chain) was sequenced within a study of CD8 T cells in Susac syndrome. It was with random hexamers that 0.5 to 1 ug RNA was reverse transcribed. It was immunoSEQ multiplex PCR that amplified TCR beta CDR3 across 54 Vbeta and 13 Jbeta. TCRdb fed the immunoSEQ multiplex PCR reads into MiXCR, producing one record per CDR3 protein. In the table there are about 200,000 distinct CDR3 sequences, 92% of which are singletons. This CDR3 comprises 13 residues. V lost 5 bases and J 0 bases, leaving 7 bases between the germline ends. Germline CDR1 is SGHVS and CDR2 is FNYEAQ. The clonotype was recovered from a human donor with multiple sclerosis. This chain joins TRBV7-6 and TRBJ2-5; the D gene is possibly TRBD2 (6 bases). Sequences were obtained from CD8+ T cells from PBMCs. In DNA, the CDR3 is TGTGCCAGCAGCGGGGACTACCAAGAGACCCAGTACTTC. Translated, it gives CASSGDYQETQYF.